This TCR beta chain is from a study of vaccination effects on CD4 cells after COVID-19. ViraFEST used viral peptide pools to expand antigen-specific CD4+ T cells before sequencing. With more than nine days of culture completed, CD4+ T cells were isolated. Participants were vaccinated with two doses of either the BNT162b2 or mRNA-1273 vaccine. Data came from immunoSEQ multiplex PCR; TCRdb stores just in-frame clones and leaves some out. In the table there are 30,000 to 40,000 clones, under 75% of which are singletons. Only one count was recorded for this clone. What it binds is unknown. Trimming took off 0 bases at V and 6 bases at J, with 14 bases between the two ends. The CDR3 is 16 amino acids. CDR1 is LGHDT, CDR2 YNNKEL, per germline (reference sequence).

The sample in question was CD4+ T cells from PBMCs cultured with HCoV-229E spike peptides, obtained after COVID-19 vaccination. This receptor was identified in a human donor who received a COVID-19 vaccine. V and J are TRBV3-1 (or the pseudogene TRBV3-2) and TRBJ2-2; D is unclear. The CDR3 DNA reads TGTGCCAGCAGCCAAGATCGGATAGTTTCCTCCGGGGAGCTGTTTTTT. This gives the protein CASSQDRIVSSGELFF.